This T cell receptor beta chain was recovered during a study of identical twins. CDR1 LNHDA and CDR2 SQIVND come from the germline V gene (reference sequence). Trimming pared 3 bases from V and 0 bases from J, leaving 9 bases between. The CDR3 contains 16 residues. MiXCR, run by TCRdb on the 5' RACE reads, gives a single entry per CDR3 protein. The sample carries approximately 1.8 million distinct CDR3 sequences, about 31% recorded once. The TCR was taken from a newborn girl in good health. The chain combines TRBV19 with TRBJ1-6; D unclear. Sample: cord blood. This chain's CDR3 is CASSMMGISYNSPLHF. The CDR3 nucleotides read TGTGCCAGTAGTATGATGGGAATCTCCTATAATTCACCCCTCCACTTT.